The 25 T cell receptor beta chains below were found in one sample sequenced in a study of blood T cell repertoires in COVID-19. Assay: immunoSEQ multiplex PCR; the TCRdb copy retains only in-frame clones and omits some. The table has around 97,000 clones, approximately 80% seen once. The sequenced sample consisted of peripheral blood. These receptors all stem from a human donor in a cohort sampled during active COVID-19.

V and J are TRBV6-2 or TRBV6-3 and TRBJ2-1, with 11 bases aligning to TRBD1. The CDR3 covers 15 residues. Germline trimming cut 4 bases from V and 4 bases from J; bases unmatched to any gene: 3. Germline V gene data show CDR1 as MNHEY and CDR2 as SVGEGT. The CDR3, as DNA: TGTGCCAGCAGTTTGGGGACAGGGGGGTACAATGAGCAGTTCTTC. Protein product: CASSLGTGGYNEQFF.

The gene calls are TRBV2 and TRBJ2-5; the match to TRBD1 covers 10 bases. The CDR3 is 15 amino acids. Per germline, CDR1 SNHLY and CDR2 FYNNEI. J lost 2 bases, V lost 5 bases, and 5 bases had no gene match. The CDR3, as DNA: TGTGCCAGCAGTCCGGGACAGGGGCTTCAAGAGACCCAGTACTTC. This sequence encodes CASSPGQGLQETQYF.

The CDR3 sequence: CASSLGTGSYNEQFF. The CDR3 DNA follows: TGTGCCAGCAGCCTAGGGACAGGCTCATACAATGAGCAGTTCTTC. The J gene is TRBJ2-1, the V gene TRBV7-2, with 8 bases that match TRBD1. The ends lost 5 bases at V and 4 bases at J; junction bases unmatched: 7. Germline lookup yields CDR1 SGHTA and CDR2 FQGNSA. The CDR3 contains 15 residues. The whole variable domain, remainder taken from reference TRBV7-2 and TRBJ2-1, is GAGVSQSPSNKVTEKGKDVELRCDPISGHTALYWYRQSLGQGLEFLIYFQGNSAPDKSGLPSDRFSAERTGGSVSTLTIQRTQQEDSAVYLCASSLGTGSYNEQFFGPGTRLTVL.

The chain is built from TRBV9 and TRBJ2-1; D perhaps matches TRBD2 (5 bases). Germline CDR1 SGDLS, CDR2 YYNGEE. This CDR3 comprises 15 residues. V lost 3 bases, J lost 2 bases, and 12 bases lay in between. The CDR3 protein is CASSGSADTYNEQFF. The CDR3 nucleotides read TGTGCCAGCAGCGGGTCAGCGGATACCTACAATGAGCAGTTCTTC.

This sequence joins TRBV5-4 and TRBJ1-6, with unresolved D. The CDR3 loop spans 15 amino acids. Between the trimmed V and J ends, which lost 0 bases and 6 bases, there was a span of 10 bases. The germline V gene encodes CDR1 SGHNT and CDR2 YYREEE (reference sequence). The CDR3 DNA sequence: TGTGCCAGCAGCTTGGGACTGGAGACTAATTCACCCCTCCACTTT. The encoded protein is CASSLGLETNSPLHF.

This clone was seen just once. In DNA, the CDR3 is TGTGCCAGCAGCCGTCGGGAGGCGAGGGGAAACACCATATATTTT. Protein sequence: CASSRREARGNTIYF. This sequence joins TRBV3-1 (or the pseudogene TRBV3-2) and TRBJ1-3; the D is unclear. Germline CDR1 and CDR2: LGHDT and YNNKEL (reference sequence). The CDR3 has 15 residues. V was pared by 4 bases and J by 4 bases, with 14 bases between.

CDR3 residues: CASSLEAMAPLHF. CDR3 coding DNA: TGTGCCAGCAGCTTAGAAGCCATGGCACCCCTCCACTTT. J is TRBJ1-6 and V is TRBV7-2; D not certain. The length of the CDR3 is 13 residues. V shed 1 base and J shed 11 bases, with 9 bases lying between them. Per germline, CDR1 SGHTA and CDR2 FQGNSA. The full variable domain, completed using reference TRBV7-2 and TRBJ1-6, is GAGVSQSPSNKVTEKGKDVELRCDPISGHTALYWYRQSLGQGLEFLIYFQGNSAPDKSGLPSDRFSAERTGGSVSTLTIQRTQQEDSAVYLCASSLEAMAPLHFGNGTRLTVT.

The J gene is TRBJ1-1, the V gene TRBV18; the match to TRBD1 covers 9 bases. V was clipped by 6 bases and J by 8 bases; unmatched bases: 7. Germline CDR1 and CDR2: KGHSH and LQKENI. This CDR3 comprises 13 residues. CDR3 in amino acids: CASSRRDRAEAFF. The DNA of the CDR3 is TGTGCCAGCTCCCGCCGGGACAGGGCCGAAGCTTTCTTT.

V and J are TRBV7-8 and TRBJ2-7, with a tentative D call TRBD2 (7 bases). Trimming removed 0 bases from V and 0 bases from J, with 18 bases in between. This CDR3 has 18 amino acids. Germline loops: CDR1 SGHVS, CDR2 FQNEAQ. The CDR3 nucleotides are TGTGCCAGCAGCTTAGCGCTCGGGGGGCGAGGGAGCTCCTACGAGCAGTACTTC. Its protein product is CASSLALGGRGSSYEQYF.

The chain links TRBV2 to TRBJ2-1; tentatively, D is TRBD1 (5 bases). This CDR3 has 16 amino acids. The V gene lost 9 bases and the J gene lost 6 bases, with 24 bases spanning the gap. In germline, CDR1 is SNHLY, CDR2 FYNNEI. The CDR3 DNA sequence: TGTGCCAGTACCCTCACCAGGGATGGTCCCCCCAATGAGCAGTTCTTC. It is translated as CASTLTRDGPPNEQFF.

CDR3 sequence: CASSLRDRRNTEAFF. Written as DNA, the CDR3 is TGTGCCAGCAGCTTGAGGGACAGGAGGAACACTGAAGCTTTCTTT. The chain carries TRBV5-4 and TRBJ1-1; TRBD1 matches 8 bases. CDR3 length: 15 residues. V shed 1 base, J shed 1 base, and the junction held 3 bases outside the gene matches. CDR1 SGHNT and CDR2 YYREEE come from the germline V gene (reference sequence).

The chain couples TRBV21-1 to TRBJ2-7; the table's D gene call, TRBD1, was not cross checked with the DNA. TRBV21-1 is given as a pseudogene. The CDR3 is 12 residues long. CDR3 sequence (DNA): TGTGCCAGCAGCATATGGCTCTACGAGCAGTACTTC. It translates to CASSIWLYEQYF.

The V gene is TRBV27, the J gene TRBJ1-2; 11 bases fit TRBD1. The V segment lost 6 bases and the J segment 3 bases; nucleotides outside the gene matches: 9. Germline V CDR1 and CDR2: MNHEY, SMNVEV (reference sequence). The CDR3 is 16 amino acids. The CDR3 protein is CASRRTPGQGDYGYTF. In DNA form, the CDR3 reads TGTGCCAGCAGACGGACCCCGGGACAGGGGGACTATGGCTACACCTTC.

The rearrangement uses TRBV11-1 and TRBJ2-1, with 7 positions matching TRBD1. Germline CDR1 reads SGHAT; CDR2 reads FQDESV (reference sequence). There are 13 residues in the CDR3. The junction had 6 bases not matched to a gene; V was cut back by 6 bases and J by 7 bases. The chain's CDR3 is CASSTGVQNEQFF. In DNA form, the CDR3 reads TGTGCCAGCAGTACAGGGGTACAGAATGAGCAGTTCTTC.

CDR3 sequence (DNA): TGTGCCAGCTCACCATCCGGAGGTGGTACGGGGGGCCAAGAGACCCAGTACTTC. Protein sequence: CASSPSGGGTGGQETQYF. V gene TRBV18 combines with J gene TRBJ2-5; 7 positions match TRBD2. The V gene's germline CDR1 is KGHSH and CDR2 LQKENI. The junction had 13 bases not matched to a gene; V was cut back by 2 bases and J by 1 base. The CDR3 is 18 residues long.

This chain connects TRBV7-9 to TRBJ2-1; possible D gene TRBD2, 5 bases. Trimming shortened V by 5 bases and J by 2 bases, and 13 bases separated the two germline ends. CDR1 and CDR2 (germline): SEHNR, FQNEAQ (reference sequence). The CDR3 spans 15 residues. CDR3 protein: CASSQPLGTYNEQFF. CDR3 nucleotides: TGTGCCAGCAGCCAGCCCCTCGGGACCTACAATGAGCAGTTCTTC.

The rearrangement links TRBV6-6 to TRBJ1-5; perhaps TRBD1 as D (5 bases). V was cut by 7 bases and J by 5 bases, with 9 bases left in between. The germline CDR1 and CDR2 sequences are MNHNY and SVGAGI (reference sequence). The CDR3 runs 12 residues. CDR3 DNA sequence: TGTGCCAGCAAACCGGGGGATCAGCCCCAGCATTTT. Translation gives CASKPGDQPQHF.

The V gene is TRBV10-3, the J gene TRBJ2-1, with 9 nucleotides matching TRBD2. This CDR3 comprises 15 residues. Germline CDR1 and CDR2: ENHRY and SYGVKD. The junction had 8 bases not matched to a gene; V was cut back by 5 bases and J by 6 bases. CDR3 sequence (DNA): TGTGCCATCAGTCCAAGCGGGGGGCAATCCAATGAGCAGTTCTTC. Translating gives CAISPSGGQSNEQFF.

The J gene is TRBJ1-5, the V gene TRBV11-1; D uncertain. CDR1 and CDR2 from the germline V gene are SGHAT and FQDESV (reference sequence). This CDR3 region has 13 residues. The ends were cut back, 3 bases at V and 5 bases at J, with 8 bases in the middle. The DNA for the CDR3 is TGTGCCAGCAGCTTTTCAGAGGATCAGCCCCAGCATTTT. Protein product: CASSFSEDQPQHF.

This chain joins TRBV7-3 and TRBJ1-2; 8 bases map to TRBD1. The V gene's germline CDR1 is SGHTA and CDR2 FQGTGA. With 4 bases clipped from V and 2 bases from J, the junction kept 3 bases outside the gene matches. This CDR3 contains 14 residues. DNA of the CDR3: TGTGCCAGCAGCTCAGGGGGCGCGAACTATGGCTACACCTTC. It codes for CASSSGGANYGYTF.

This chain's CDR3 is CASSPLSRDRGAHEQYF. The CDR3 bases are TGTGCCAGCTCACCACTAAGCCGGGACAGGGGTGCCCACGAGCAGTACTTC. The chain recombines TRBV18 with TRBJ2-7, with TRBD1 identical over 10 bases. The CDR3 runs to 17 residues. Trimming took 1 base from V and 5 from J; bases not matched to a gene: 11. In germline, CDR1 is KGHSH, CDR2 LQKENI.

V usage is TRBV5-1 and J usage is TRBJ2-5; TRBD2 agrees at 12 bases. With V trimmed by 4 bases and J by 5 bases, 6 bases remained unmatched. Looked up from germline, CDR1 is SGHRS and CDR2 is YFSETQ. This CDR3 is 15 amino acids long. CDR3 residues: CASSPSGGAGETQYF. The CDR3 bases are TGCGCCAGCAGCCCTAGCGGGGGGGCGGGGGAGACCCAGTACTTC.

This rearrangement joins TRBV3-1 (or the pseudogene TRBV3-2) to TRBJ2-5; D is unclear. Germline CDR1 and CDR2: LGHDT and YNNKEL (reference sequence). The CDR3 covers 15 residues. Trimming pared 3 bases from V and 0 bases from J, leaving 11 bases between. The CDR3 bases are TGTGCCAGCAGCCAGCGAGGCCCCCACCAAGAGACCCAGTACTTC. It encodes CASSQRGPHQETQYF.

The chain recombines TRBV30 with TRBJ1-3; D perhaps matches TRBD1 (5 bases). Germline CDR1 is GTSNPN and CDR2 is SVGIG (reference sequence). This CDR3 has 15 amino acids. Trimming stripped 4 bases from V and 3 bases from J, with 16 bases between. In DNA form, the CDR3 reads TGTGCCTGGACGGGAGGGGACTACTTTGGAAACACCATATATTTT. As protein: CAWTGGDYFGNTIYF.

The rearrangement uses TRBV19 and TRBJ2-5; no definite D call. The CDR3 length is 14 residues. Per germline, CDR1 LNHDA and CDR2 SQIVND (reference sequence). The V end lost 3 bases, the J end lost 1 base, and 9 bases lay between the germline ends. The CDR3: CASSMLHSQETQYF. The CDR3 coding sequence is TGTGCCAGTAGTATGCTTCACTCCCAAGAGACCCAGTACTTC.